Below are 7 T cell receptor beta chains sequenced from a single sample in a study of blood T cell repertoires in COVID-19. TCRdb's copy holds only in-frame clones and misses some; the assay was immunoSEQ multiplex PCR. The sample yields some 62,000 clones, more than 60% seen once. Sequenced: peripheral blood. Receptors were obtained from a man aged 55 to 70 with acute or convalescent COVID-19.

The chain has TRBV7-2 and TRBJ1-6; 7 bases are a match to TRBD1. V was clipped by 3 bases and J by 6 bases; unmatched bases: 5. Per germline, CDR1 SGHTA and CDR2 FQGNSA. The CDR3 is 15 amino acids. The CDR3 DNA reads TGTGCCAGCAGCTTGGAACAGGGGCTTAATTCACCCCTCCACTTT. This sequence encodes CASSLEQGLNSPLHF.

This clone was counted between two and nine times. The chain is built from TRBV5-1 and TRBJ2-7; 7 positions match TRBD1. V lost 0 bases, J lost 1 base, and 4 bases stayed unmatched. The CDR3 loop spans 15 amino acids. Germline loops: CDR1 SGHRS, CDR2 YFSETQ. The CDR3 coding sequence is TGCGCCAGCAGCTTGGCCGGGACAGCGTCCTACGAGCAGTACTTC. This gives the protein CASSLAGTASYEQYF.

This chain connects TRBV4-1 to TRBJ2-7; D might be TRBD2 (5 bases). Germline V lookup: CDR1 MGHRA, CDR2 YSYEKL. The CDR3 is 15 amino acids. V was shortened by 1 base and J by 3 bases, with 13 bases between the two germline ends. CDR3 region: CASSQVGLAGYEQYF. CDR3 coding DNA: TGCGCCAGCAGCCAAGTAGGGCTAGCTGGCTACGAGCAGTACTTC.

This chain uses TRBV24-1 with TRBJ2-7; D remains unclear. Trimming stripped 5 bases from V and 7 bases from J, with 35 bases between. Germline V gives CDR1 KGHDR, CDR2 SFDVKD. CDR3 length: 20 residues. The CDR3 region has the DNA TGTGCCACCAGTGCCCTCTTTGCCCAGGAAGTAAGGCTTTCCGTTCGGGAGCAGTACTTC. It is translated as CATSALFAQEVRLSVREQYF.

The genes are TRBV19 and TRBJ1-2; D gene uncertain. The V and J ends lost 5 bases and 0 bases respectively, with 16 bases between them. Germline V gene lookup returns CDR1 LNHDA and CDR2 SQIVND (reference sequence). This CDR3 contains 16 residues. CDR3 amino acids: CASSHPVKTTNYGYTF. The CDR3, as DNA: TGTGCCAGTAGTCACCCCGTTAAGACAACTAACTATGGCTACACCTTC.

As for this clone: Other nucleotide sequences from this sample produce the same CDR3. The CDR3 nucleotides are TGTGCCACCAGTGAACCCCAGGGGGCCCGCAATGAGCAGTTCTTC. It yields the protein CATSEPQGARNEQFF. The chain carries TRBV24-1 and TRBJ2-1, with 8 bases lining up with TRBD1. Germline V gene sequence: CDR1 KGHDR, CDR2 SFDVKD. This CDR3 is 15 amino acids long. J lost 6 bases, V lost 4 bases, and 7 bases had no gene match.

Concerning this clone itself: The same CDR3 is also encoded by other DNA sequences in this sample. V is TRBV6-5 and J is TRBJ2-7; maybe TRBD1 (5 bases). Deletions cut 5 bases from V and 4 bases from J, with 9 bases between. CDR1 MNHEY and CDR2 SVGAGI come from the germline V gene. The CDR3 loop spans 12 amino acids. The CDR3 DNA sequence: TGTGCCAGCAGTCCTACAGGTTACGAGCAGTACTTC. It specifies CASSPTGYEQYF.